This is a list of T cell receptor beta chains from one sample in a study of T cells after yellow fever vaccination. TCRdb redid the calling of the 5' RACE reads with MiXCR, one entry per CDR3 protein. The top ten hold 15% to 20% of the sample, which has about 430,000 distinct CDR3 sequences, around 19% seen once. Sequenced here: PBMCs, sampled before the yellow fever booster vaccination. Every receptor here comes from a young man who received the YFV17D yellow fever vaccine. The CDR3 runs from the conserved cysteine through the conserved F or W. A D gene is named only where the DNA matches it firmly. Only some rows state a clone size, as once, few, many or a class for expanded clones.

>TRBJ2-3|few|TRBV5-5|.
TGTGCCAGCACCCCGAGGGGGGGGGCCGCAGATACGCAGTATTTT
CASTPRGGAADTQYF
>TRBJ2-1|.|TRBV6-5|.
TGTGCCAGCAGCTATAGAGGCGCGCCGGGGAATGAGCAGTTCTTC
CASSYRGAPGNEQFF
>TRBJ1-6|.|TRBV6-6|.
TGTGCCAGCAGCGCGGGGGTCACCCTCCACTTT
CASSAGVTLHF
>TRBJ2-1|few|TRBV13|.
TGTGCCAGCAGCCCACTGGGCTCCAGCTCCTACAATGAGCAGTTCTTC
CASSPLGSSSYNEQFF
>TRBJ1-2|few|TRBV20-1|TRBD1
TGCAGTGTTCACAGGGGGAATAGTATCTATGGCTACACCTTC
CSVHRGNSIYGYTF
>TRBJ1-4|few|TRBV25-1|.
TGTGCCAGCAGTGATCTGGGGGGCGGGAATGAAAAACTGTTTTTT
CASSDLGGGNEKLFF
>TRBJ2-1|.|TRBV4-1|TRBD2
TGCGCCAGCAGCCCGAGGTGGACTAGCGGCGCCTACAATGAGCAGTTCTTC
CASSPRWTSGAYNEQFF
>TRBJ2-7|.|TRBV6-5|TRBD1
TGTGCCAGCAGTTACTCCGGGACAGTCTACGAGCAGTACTTC
CASSYSGTVYEQYF
>TRBJ1-2|.|TRBV5-1|.
TGCGCCAGCAGCCCGGGGACGGCCTTTTATGGCTACACCTTC
CASSPGTAFYGYTF
>TRBJ1-5|.|TRBV7-9|.
TGTGCCAGCAGCTTAGAGGGGACCGGGCAGCCCCAGCATTTT
CASSLEGTGQPQHF
>TRBJ1-2|.|TRBV7-8|TRBD1
TGTGCCAGCAGCTTAGGGGGGACAGGGGATGGAAATAGGCGCTACACCTTC
CASSLGGTGDGNRRYTF
>TRBJ2-7|.|TRBV15|.
TGTGCCACCAGCAGGGATTGGGCGCGGGACGAGCAGTACTTC
CATSRDWARDEQYF
>TRBJ2-4|.|TRBV30|.
TGTGCCTGGAGTGTGAGTTACATTCAGTACTTC
CAWSVSYIQYF
>TRBJ1-1|.|TRBV10-3|.
TGTGCCATCAGTGGTAGGGAGGACACTGAAGCTTTCTTT
CAISGREDTEAFF
>TRBJ2-2|few|TRBV6-6|TRBD2
TGTGCCAGCAGGGCCGGGACTACTTACACCGGGGAGCTGTTTTTT
CASRAGTTYTGELFF
>TRBJ2-6|.|TRBV29-1|.
TGCAGCGTTGGGTTGTTCTCTGGGGCCAACGTCCTGACTTTC
CSVGLFSGANVLTF
>TRBJ1-2|.|TRBV7-2|.
TGTGCCAGCAGCCCAGCGGGGCAGATTTCGTATGGCTACACCTTC
CASSPAGQISYGYTF
>TRBJ1-6|few|TRBV5-1|TRBD1
TGCGCCAGCAGGCCCGGGACAGGGCTTTCACCCCTCCACTTT
CASRPGTGLSPLHF
>TRBJ1-2|.|TRBV9|.
TGTGCCAGCAGCGTAGATTCAGGGCTAGGCGGGGTTGATGGCTACACCTTC
CASSVDSGLGGVDGYTF
>TRBJ1-6|.|TRBV4-3|.
TGCGCCAGCAGCCAAGCCTCCCCCGTCACCTATAATTCACCCCTCCACTTT
CASSQASPVTYNSPLHF
>TRBJ1-4|few|TRBV27|.
TGTGCCAGCAGTTTAGCGGGGTTGGGTGAAAAACTGTTTTTT
CASSLAGLGEKLFF
>TRBJ1-1|many|TRBV5-1|.
TGCGCCAGCAGCCGCGGGGACAATAGTCCGAACACTGAAGCTTTCTTT
CASSRGDNSPNTEAFF
>TRBJ2-2|.|TRBV4-3|.
TGCGCCAGCAGCCTCACGATGAGGGGGGAGCTGTTTTTT
CASSLTMRGELFF
>TRBJ2-3|few|TRBV14|.
TGTGCCAGCAGCCAATACAGCACAGATACGCAGTATTTT
CASSQYSTDTQYF
>TRBJ1-1|few|TRBV12-3/TRBV12-4|TRBD1
TGTGCCAGCAGTTTCGGGACAGGGAGGTCGGACACTGAAGCTTTCTTT
CASSFGTGRSDTEAFF
>TRBJ1-2|few|TRBV5-1|TRBD1
TGCGCCAGCAGCTTGGACAGGGGGTCCTACACCTTC
CASSLDRGSYTF
>TRBJ1-4|few|TRBV5-3|.
TGTGCCAGAAGCTTGTGGGATCACAGGGCTGAAAAACTGTTTTTT
CARSLWDHRAEKLFF
>TRBJ2-4|many|TRBV6-5|TRBD1
TGTGCCAGCAGGCCCCTCCGGGACAGGGGAGACATTCAGTACTTC
CASRPLRDRGDIQYF
>TRBJ2-7|few|TRBV12-3/TRBV12-4|TRBD1
TGTGCCAGCAGTTTCGGGCAGGGGGCGAGGGAGCAGTACTTC
CASSFGQGAREQYF
>TRBJ2-1|.|TRBV9|.
TGTGCCAGCAGCGTCAAGCCCACCTACAATGAGCAGTTCTTC
CASSVKPTYNEQFF
>TRBJ2-5|.|TRBV20-1|.
TGCAGTGCTAGATCCCCCGACGGCCAAGAGACCCAGTACTTC
CSARSPDGQETQYF
>TRBJ1-4|few|TRBV5-1|.
TGCGCCAGCAGCTTCTTTGGGGTCGAACTGTTTTTT
CASSFFGVELFF
>TRBJ1-2|few|TRBV5-1|.
TGCGCCAGCAGATTAAATAACGGGGTAGGATATGGCTACACCTTC
CASRLNNGVGYGYTF
>TRBJ2-1|.|TRBV12-3/TRBV12-4|TRBD2
TGTGCCAGCAGTTCTGCCGGACTAGTTTCTGAGCAGTTCTTC
CASSSAGLVSEQFF
>TRBJ2-5|few|TRBV20-1|.
TGCAGTGCCCCCCCGAAGCAGGGGGAGACCCAGTACTTC
CSAPPKQGETQYF
>TRBJ2-5|.|TRBV20-1|TRBD2
TGCAGCCCTAGAGCGGGGAGAGAGACCCAGTACTTC
CSPRAGRETQYF
>TRBJ2-1|few|TRBV23-1|.
TGCGCCAGCAGTCAATTCGAGGTCTACAATGAGCAGTTCTTC
CASSQFEVYNEQFF
>TRBJ2-1|few|TRBV7-3|TRBD2
TGTGCCAGCAGCCCCCCGGGCACGACTAGCGGGGGGTCTGGTGAGCAGTTCTTC
CASSPPGTTSGGSGEQFF
>TRBJ2-3|.|TRBV20-1|.
TGCAGTGCTAGAGGGGGGACCTCCATAGATACGCAGTATTTT
CSARGGTSIDTQYF
>TRBJ2-2|few|TRBV7-8|.
TGTGCCAGCAGCTTAGCTCCAGGGGCGAACACCGGGGAGCTGTTTTTT
CASSLAPGANTGELFF